These 25 T cell receptor beta chains were sequenced from one sample in a study of blood T cells in healthy people across ages. Combining a sample-barcoded 5' primer with a J-beta primer mix, a second PCR ran for roughly 7 to 12 cycles. A single record per CDR3 protein comes from TCRdb applying MiXCR to the 5' RACE reads. The sample lists roughly 2 million distinct CDR3 sequences, 49% occurring once. The sample was blood. All receptors come from a middle-aged woman in good health.

This clonotype was counted at least ten times. The genes are TRBV6-6 and TRBJ2-1, with D possibly being TRBD1 (6 bases). CDR1 is MNHNY, CDR2 SVGAGI, per germline (reference sequence). The CDR3 is made up of 12 amino acids. V lost 8 bases to trimming and J lost 6 bases, with 11 bases between them. The CDR3 sequence: CASGRGPNEQFF. DNA for the CDR3: TGTGCCAGCGGCAGGGGACCCAATGAGCAGTTCTTC.

This sequence joins TRBV7-2 and TRBJ2-5, with unresolved D. The J call is doubtful: the DNA matches TRBJ2-1 better. Germline CDR1 reads SGHTA; CDR2 reads FQGNSA. The CDR3 extends over 15 amino acids. CDR3 sequence (DNA): TGTGCCAGCAGCTTAGCACTGTCAAGACAAGAGACCCAGTTCTTC. It codes for CASSLALSRQETQFF.

The rearrangement uses TRBV5-1 and TRBJ2-7; D is unclear. The CDR3 length is 14 residues. Germline CDR1 is SGHRS and CDR2 is YFSETQ. V lost 1 base, J lost 7 bases, and 15 bases lay in between. The CDR3 DNA sequence: TGCGCCAGCAGCTTGCCCCCCCTTATAGAGGAGCAGTACTTC. It encodes CASSLPPLIEEQYF.

This clonotype was counted many times. The V gene is TRBV7-2, the J gene TRBJ2-5, with TRBD2 identical over 10 bases. V dropped 5 bases and J dropped 5; count of bases not matched to a gene: 5. Germline CDR1 is SGHTA and CDR2 is FQGNSA. This CDR3 has 14 residues. CDR3 sequence (DNA): TGTGCCAGCAGCCCCGCTAGCGGGGGTGAGACCCAGTACTTC. It is translated as CASSPASGGETQYF.

This clonotype was observed a handful of times. J is TRBJ2-1 and V is TRBV5-1; D perhaps matches TRBD2 (5 bases). This CDR3 has 15 amino acids. V shed 2 bases and J shed 0 bases, with 9 bases lying between them. Per the germline V gene, CDR1 is SGHRS and CDR2 is YFSETQ. In nucleotides, the CDR3 is TGCGCCAGCAGCTTACGCGGGTACTCCTACAATGAGCAGTTCTTC. It is translated as CASSLRGYSYNEQFF. Looking up the rest from reference TRBV5-1 and TRBJ2-1 gives the full variable domain: KAGVTQTPRYLIKTRGQQVTLSCSPISGHRSVSWYQQTPGQGLQFLFEYFSETQRNKGNFPGRFSGRQFSNSRSEMNVSTLELGDSALYLCASSLRGYSYNEQFFGPGTRLTVL.

The chain recombines TRBV6-5 with TRBJ2-5; possible D gene TRBD2, 6 bases. Germline-derived CDR1 and CDR2 are MNHEY and SVGAGI. The CDR3 contains 16 residues. V was trimmed by 5 bases and J by 5 bases, leaving 21 bases between them. The CDR3 reads CASSPRGTNYGETQYF. Here the CDR3 DNA reads TGTGCCAGCAGTCCCCGGGGGACCAATTATGGGGAGACCCAGTACTTC.

This chain joins TRBV6-5 and TRBJ2-7; 12 bases are a match to TRBD2. Looked up from germline, CDR1 is MNHEY and CDR2 is SVGAGI. V lost 7 bases, J lost 10 bases, and 11 bases stayed unmatched. The CDR3 contains 14 residues. In nucleotides, the CDR3 is TGTGCCAGCATAGGACTAGCGGGGAAGGGATTACAGTACTTC. It yields the protein CASIGLAGKGLQYF.

This chain connects TRBV2 to TRBJ2-1, with D perhaps TRBD1 or TRBD2 (5 bases each). This CDR3 spans 20 amino acids. Germline V gene data show CDR1 as SNHLY and CDR2 as FYNNEI. The germline V and J ends were trimmed by 0 bases and 3 bases, with 24 bases remaining between them. The CDR3 spells CASSEAVGLQGPPRYNEQFF. The CDR3 DNA is TGTGCCAGCAGTGAAGCAGTTGGTCTCCAGGGACCACCACGCTACAATGAGCAGTTCTTC.

The table lists this clonotype with a count of one. The CDR3 is CASRYRLERGEQYF. As DNA, the CDR3 is TGCGCCAGCAGATACAGACTCGAACGGGGCGAGCAGTACTTC. V gene TRBV5-1 combines with J gene TRBJ2-7, with a weak D call TRBD2 (5 bases). The V and J ends lost 5 bases and 6 bases respectively, with 18 bases between them. Germline-derived CDR1 and CDR2 are SGHRS and YFSETQ. The CDR3 runs to 14 residues.

This clonotype has more than one count but fewer than ten. The chain recombines TRBV4-3 with TRBJ2-7; 8 bases fit TRBD2. The CDR3 length is 18 residues. V lost 1 base to trimming and J lost 2 bases; unmatched junction nucleotides: 13. The germline V gene encodes CDR1 LGHNA and CDR2 YSLEER. Written as DNA, the CDR3 is TGCGCCAGCAGCCAAGGTGCCCTAGCGGGCGATTCCCCCTACGAGCAGTACTTC. It translates to CASSQGALAGDSPYEQYF.

CDR3 sequence reads: CASSYSGRDQPQHF. The CDR3 DNA follows: TGTGCCAGCAGTTACTCTGGCAGGGACCAGCCCCAGCATTTT. The V gene is TRBV6-5, the J gene TRBJ1-5; D may be TRBD1 (5 bases). CDR3 size: 14 residues. The V gene's germline CDR1 is MNHEY and CDR2 SVGAGI. Deletions cut 0 bases from V and 7 bases from J, with 10 bases between.

The V gene is TRBV5-6, the J gene TRBJ2-5; 12 bases map to TRBD2. The CDR3 extends over 18 amino acids. Germline-derived CDR1 and CDR2 are SGHDT and YYEEEE. Trimming removed 3 bases from V and 5 bases from J; junction bases left unmatched: 14. The CDR3 DNA sequence: TGTGCCAGCAGCTCGGCCCTCTCCTCTAGCGGGGGGGCGGAGACCCAGTACTTC. This gives the protein CASSSALSSSGGAETQYF.

A few counts support this clonotype. The DNA for the CDR3 is TGCAGTGCTCCAACAGGGGGCTTAAGAGAGACCCAGTACTTC. It is translated as CSAPTGGLRETQYF. The chain has TRBV20-1 and TRBJ2-5; 9 nucleotides match TRBD1. The CDR3 covers 14 residues. Germline values: CDR1 DFQATT, CDR2 SNEGSKA (reference sequence). After removal of 5 bases from V and 4 bases from J, the junction contained 8 bases not matched to a gene.

To note about this clonotype: The junction departs from germline at one end; a sequencing error may be responsible. The rearrangement uses TRBV7-8 and TRBJ2-7; tentative D call: TRBD1 (6 bases). Germline V gene data show CDR1 as SGHVS and CDR2 as FQNEAQ. The CDR3 sequence is 16 residues long. This chain's CDR3 is CASSAVEVQGSNEQYF. The DNA for the CDR3 is TGTGCCAGCAGCGCAGTCGAAGTACAGGGCTCCAACGAGCAGTACTTC. The whole variable domain, remainder taken from reference TRBV7-8 and TRBJ2-7, is GAGVSQSPRYKVAKRGQDVALRCDPISGHVSLFWYQQALGQGPEFLTYFQNEAQLDKSGLPSDRFFAERPEGSVSTLKIQRTQQEDSAVYLCASSAVEVQGSNEQYFGPGTRLTVT.

The chain employs TRBV28 and TRBJ1-5, with D maybe TRBD1 (5 bases). Trimming cost V 3 bases and J 7 bases, with 16 bases left between them. The CDR3 loop spans 15 amino acids. CDR1 MDHEN and CDR2 SYDVKM come from the germline V gene. The CDR3 region has the DNA TGTGCCAGCAGTTTTGGGGCAGCGGGAAGGCAGCCCCAGCATTTT. Protein sequence: CASSFGAAGRQPQHF.

CDR3 coding DNA: TGCGCCAGCAGCCCCGATTTGGGCTATGGCTACACCTTC. Protein: CASSPDLGYGYTF. The chain combines TRBV5-1 with TRBJ1-2; D remains ambiguous. From germline, CDR1 is SGHRS and CDR2 YFSETQ. The V and J ends lost 4 bases and 4 bases respectively, with 11 bases between them. This CDR3 has 13 amino acids.

V usage is TRBV4-1 and J usage is TRBJ1-6, with 8 bases lining up with TRBD1. The CDR3 length is 15 residues. Trimming removed 4 bases from V and 14 bases from J; junction bases left unmatched: 13. CDR1 and CDR2 from the germline V gene are MGHRA and YSYEKL. The CDR3 is CASSPQGTGKFTLHF. The CDR3 bases are TGCGCCAGCAGCCCCCAAGGGACAGGAAAATTCACCCTCCACTTT.

In its sample, this clonotype was seen a few times. The V and J genes are TRBV7-9 and TRBJ2-6; D is possibly TRBD1 (6 bases). The germline V gene has CDR1 SEHNR and CDR2 FQNEAQ (reference sequence). The CDR3 runs to 14 residues. V dropped 6 bases and J dropped 3 bases, with 9 bases sitting between them. CDR3 in DNA: TGTGCCAGCAGTCAGGGGCATGGGGCCAACGTCCTGACTTTC. Translation gives CASSQGHGANVLTF.

This rearrangement joins TRBV5-1 to TRBJ1-2, with 7 bases that match TRBD1. J was trimmed by 4 bases and V by 0 bases; bases with no gene match: 15. CDR1 is SGHRS and CDR2 is YFSETQ in the germline V gene. The CDR3 has 18 residues. CDR3 DNA sequence: TGCGCCAGCAGCTTGGAGAACCCCCGGGACGGGGACAGCTATGGCTACACCTTC. This translates into CASSLENPRDGDSYGYTF.

The V call is TRBV29-1, the J call TRBJ2-3, with 15 bases identical to TRBD2. The ends lost 1 base at V and 4 bases at J; junction bases unmatched: 9. Germline values: CDR1 SQVTM, CDR2 ANQGSEA. The CDR3 consists of 18 residues. CDR3 loop: CSVEGTSGGARIADTQYF. In DNA form, the CDR3 reads TGCAGCGTTGAAGGGACTAGCGGGGGGGCCAGGATAGCAGATACGCAGTATTTT.

The chain joins TRBV9 to TRBJ1-1; D remains ambiguous. This CDR3 has 12 amino acids. Germline V gene data show CDR1 as SGDLS and CDR2 as YYNGEE. Trimming shortened V by 1 base and J by 7 bases, and 8 bases separated the two germline ends. This chain's CDR3 is CASSVLSNEAFF. Here the CDR3 DNA reads TGTGCCAGCAGCGTATTATCGAATGAAGCTTTCTTT.

This chain joins TRBV9 and TRBJ2-3; 11 bases line up with TRBD2. From germline, CDR1 is SGDLS and CDR2 YYNGEE. J gave up 6 bases and V 10 bases, and 10 bases lay outside the gene matches. The CDR3 is 14 amino acids. As DNA, the CDR3 is TGTGCCTCCTCCGGGACTAGCGGTCCGGATACGCAGTATTTT. The encoded protein is CASSGTSGPDTQYF.

This chain links TRBV5-1 with TRBJ2-1; maybe TRBD2 (6 bases). Germline loops: CDR1 SGHRS, CDR2 YFSETQ. Trimming pared 5 bases from V and 1 base from J, leaving 13 bases between. The CDR3 has 15 amino acids. The CDR3 sequence: CASSRVGRSYNEQFF. The CDR3 DNA is TGCGCCAGCAGTAGAGTGGGGAGGTCCTACAATGAGCAGTTCTTC.

The table lists this clonotype with a few counts. The V gene is TRBV12-3 or TRBV12-4, the J gene TRBJ2-7, with a weak D call TRBD2 (6 bases). Trimming took 4 bases from V and 5 from J, leaving 12 bases between them. The length of the CDR3 is 13 residues. The CDR3 sequence is CASSWGGVNEQYF. Here the CDR3 DNA reads TGTGCCAGCAGTTGGGGCGGGGTCAACGAGCAGTACTTC.

The V and J genes are TRBV7-9 and TRBJ2-6, with D possibly matching TRBD1 (6 bases). V lost 4 bases, J lost 0 bases, and 10 bases lay in between. The germline CDR1 and CDR2 sequences are SEHNR and FQNEAQ (reference sequence). This CDR3 is built from 16 residues. CDR3: CASSSGHISGANVLTF. As DNA, the CDR3 is TGTGCCAGCAGCTCGGGACACATCTCTGGGGCCAACGTCCTGACTTTC.